This entry lists 3 T cell receptor beta chains sequenced from one sample in a study of relationships among human T cell subsets. Th1 cells were collected as flow-through following bead selections for CD25, CD56 and CD294. TCR alpha and beta CDR3s were amplified from mRNA by semiquantitative ARM-PCR. Exponential amplification used communal superprimers after tagged nested gene-specific primers in ARM-PCR. TCRdb called the multiplex PCR reads again in MiXCR, with one record for every CDR3 protein. Of 10,000 to 15,000 distinct CDR3 sequences listed, around 67% are singletons. The sequencing sample was made of CD4+ Th1 cells sorted from blood. These receptors were collected from a man in his forties in good health.

V is TRBV29-1 and J is TRBJ1-2, with 7 bases lining up with TRBD1. With V trimmed by 7 bases and J by 2 bases, 7 bases remained unmatched. The CDR3 runs 13 residues. CDR1 is SQVTM, CDR2 ANQGSEA, per germline. CDR3 DNA sequence: TGCAGCGGAGGACAGGACCCAAACTATGGCTACACCTTC. It encodes CSGGQDPNYGYTF.

The rearrangement links TRBV5-1 to TRBJ2-1; the match to TRBD2 covers 10 bases. The CDR3 totals 14 residues. Trimming cost V 4 bases and J 8 bases; bases outside gene matches: 6. Germline V lookup: CDR1 SGHRS, CDR2 YFSETQ. CDR3 bases: TGCGCCAGCAGCGGGGGACTAGCGAGCGATGAGCAGTTCTTC. This encodes CASSGGLASDEQFF.

The chain recombines TRBV11-1 with TRBJ1-5; tentatively, D is TRBD1 (5 bases). This CDR3 has 15 amino acids. V was shortened by 3 bases and J by 3 bases, with 12 bases between the two germline ends. Germline V lookup: CDR1 SGHAT, CDR2 FQDESV (reference sequence). The CDR3 sequence: CASSFSGSPNQPQHF. DNA for the CDR3: TGTGCCAGCAGCTTTTCAGGGTCCCCCAATCAGCCCCAGCATTTT.